This T cell receptor (beta chain) was recovered during a study of response to subunit inactivated influenza vaccine. Remarks on this clonotype: Its antigen remains unknown.

Study-level points and caveats: There was a suggestion from the authors that each seasonal influenza vaccination recruits few new T cells.

Trimming removed 6 bases from V and 8 bases from J; junction bases left unmatched: 11. The CDR3 consists of 16 residues. Germline V gene sequence: CDR1 MDHEN, CDR2 SYDVKM. TCRdb redid the calling of the RT-PCR reads with MiXCR, one entry per CDR3 protein. Of more than 250,000 distinct CDR3 sequences detected, 21% appear once; the ten largest clones hold roughly 10%. The input for sequencing was PBMCs from blood, taken approximately 20 months after vaccination. The rearrangement joins TRBV28 to TRBJ1-4, with 11 bases identical to TRBD1. The receptor comes from a man aged 50 to 69 who received an inactivated influenza vaccine. The CDR3: CASSLWGGQGDEKLFF. In nucleotides, the CDR3 is TGTGCCAGCAGCCTTTGGGGGGGACAGGGGGACGAAAAACTGTTTTTT.